This is a list of T cell receptor beta chains from one sample in a study of blood T cell repertoires in COVID-19. Produced via immunoSEQ multiplex PCR; TCRdb's table is partial and in-frame only. The table includes 250,000 to 300,000 clones, approximately 86% detected once. The sequencing input was peripheral blood. Receptors were obtained from a man aged 30-40 years with active or convalescent COVID-19. CDR3s include the opening cysteine and the closing phenylalanine or tryptophan. Fields, in order: clone size, V gene, J gene, D gene, CDR3 DNA, CDR3 protein. The D gene is left open where the match is weak. Clone size is shown for a subset of rows, as once, few, many or a class of expanded clone.

abundance: .; v_gene: TRBV2; j_gene: TRBJ1-6; d_gene: TRBD1; CDR3nt: TGTGCCAGCAGTTCCTCGACAGGGGGCGGATCACCCCTCCACTTT; CDR3aa: CASSSSTGGGSPLHF
abundance: .; v_gene: TRBV6-1; j_gene: TRBJ1-4; d_gene: .; CDR3nt: TGTGCCAGCAGTGATTCATCAGGGACTAATGAAAAACTGTTTTTT; CDR3aa: CASSDSSGTNEKLFF
abundance: .; v_gene: TRBV7-2; j_gene: TRBJ2-5; d_gene: TRBD2; CDR3nt: TGTGCCAGCAGCCCCCTACTCCATCTAGCGGGGGAAGAGACCCAGTACTTC; CDR3aa: CASSPLLHLAGEETQYF
abundance: .; v_gene: TRBV19; j_gene: TRBJ1-6; d_gene: .; CDR3nt: TGTGCCAGTAGTGCCCGGGTACGAAGTAATTCACCCCTCCACTTT; CDR3aa: CASSARVRSNSPLHF
abundance: .; v_gene: TRBV7-2; j_gene: TRBJ1-2; d_gene: .; CDR3nt: TGTGCCAGCAGCTCCACCGGGACTACCTTTTTTTATGGCTACACCTTC; CDR3aa: CASSSTGTTFFYGYTF
abundance: once; v_gene: TRBV5-1; j_gene: TRBJ2-2; d_gene: TRBD1; CDR3nt: TGCGCCAGCAGCTTGGACGGACAGGGAAACACCGGGGAGCTGTTTTTT; CDR3aa: CASSLDGQGNTGELFF
abundance: .; v_gene: TRBV18; j_gene: TRBJ2-3; d_gene: .; CDR3nt: TGTGCCAGCTCACCCGGGAAGGAAGCGAGTGAATCAGATACGCAGTATTTT; CDR3aa: CASSPGKEASESDTQYF
abundance: .; v_gene: TRBV29-1; j_gene: TRBJ1-3; d_gene: .; CDR3nt: TGCAGCGTTGGGTCAGGGGCTGGAAACACCATATATTTT; CDR3aa: CSVGSGAGNTIYF
abundance: .; v_gene: TRBV11-3; j_gene: TRBJ2-1; d_gene: .; CDR3nt: TGTGCCAGCAGCTTAGATACGCCTAGCGAGCAGTTCTTC; CDR3aa: CASSLDTPSEQFF
abundance: .; v_gene: TRBV6-5; j_gene: TRBJ1-2; d_gene: TRBD1; CDR3nt: TGTGCCAGCAGTTATCCCTCGGACAGGCCTAACTATGGCTACACCTTC; CDR3aa: CASSYPSDRPNYGYTF
abundance: .; v_gene: TRBV6-5; j_gene: TRBJ2-2; d_gene: TRBD1; CDR3nt: TGTGCCAGCAGTTTGGACAGGACCGGGGAGCTGTTTTTT; CDR3aa: CASSLDRTGELFF
abundance: .; v_gene: TRBV20-1; j_gene: TRBJ2-1; d_gene: TRBD1; CDR3nt: TGCAGTGCTAGTGTAGCTGGGACAGACTACAATGAGCAGTTCTTC; CDR3aa: CSASVAGTDYNEQFF
abundance: .; v_gene: TRBV7-2; j_gene: TRBJ1-5; d_gene: .; CDR3nt: TGTGCCAGCAGCTTAGAGTTCTATAGCAATCAGCCCCAGCATTTT; CDR3aa: CASSLEFYSNQPQHF
abundance: .; v_gene: TRBV2; j_gene: TRBJ1-1; d_gene: TRBD1; CDR3nt: TGTGCCAGCAGCCGACAGGGATTCAGTGAAGCTTTCTTT; CDR3aa: CASSRQGFSEAFF
abundance: .; v_gene: TRBV9; j_gene: TRBJ1-2; d_gene: .; CDR3nt: TGTGCCAGCAGCGAGCAGGGTACCTATGGCTACACCTTC; CDR3aa: CASSEQGTYGYTF
abundance: .; v_gene: TRBV3-1/TRBV3-2; j_gene: TRBJ2-7; d_gene: TRBD2; CDR3nt: TGTGCCAGCAGCTTCACCCGACTAGCGGGGGCCCTAGCACTTACCTACGAGCAGTACTTC; CDR3aa: CASSFTRLAGALALTYEQYF
abundance: .; v_gene: TRBV6-6; j_gene: TRBJ1-2; d_gene: TRBD1; CDR3nt: TGTGCCAGCAGTCGCGACAGGGGCGCGGGGGGCTACACCTTC; CDR3aa: CASSRDRGAGGYTF
abundance: .; v_gene: TRBV18; j_gene: TRBJ2-3; d_gene: TRBD2; CDR3nt: TGTGCCAGCGCGGGGGAATGGGAAGATACGCAGTATTTT; CDR3aa: CASAGEWEDTQYF
abundance: .; v_gene: TRBV6-2/TRBV6-3; j_gene: TRBJ1-2; d_gene: .; CDR3nt: TGTGCCAGCAGTCCCCGGGGAGGAGAAAGCTATGGCTACACCTTC; CDR3aa: CASSPRGGESYGYTF
abundance: .; v_gene: TRBV7-3; j_gene: TRBJ2-1; d_gene: TRBD2; CDR3nt: TGTGCCAGCAGCTCGCAAGGACTAGCGGGGGGGCTAGGTGAGCAGTTCTTC; CDR3aa: CASSSQGLAGGLGEQFF
abundance: .; v_gene: TRBV6-6; j_gene: TRBJ2-2; d_gene: TRBD2; CDR3nt: TGTGCCAGCAGGTCTAGCGGGGGCAACACCGGGGAGCTGTTTTTT; CDR3aa: CASRSSGGNTGELFF
abundance: .; v_gene: TRBV27; j_gene: TRBJ2-7; d_gene: TRBD1; CDR3nt: TGTGCCAGCAGCAGACAGGGGGCTAACGAGCAGTACTTC; CDR3aa: CASSRQGANEQYF
abundance: .; v_gene: TRBV4-3; j_gene: TRBJ1-3; d_gene: .; CDR3nt: TGCGCCAGCAGCCATGATTGGTCCAGGGCGGACACCATATATTTT; CDR3aa: CASSHDWSRADTIYF